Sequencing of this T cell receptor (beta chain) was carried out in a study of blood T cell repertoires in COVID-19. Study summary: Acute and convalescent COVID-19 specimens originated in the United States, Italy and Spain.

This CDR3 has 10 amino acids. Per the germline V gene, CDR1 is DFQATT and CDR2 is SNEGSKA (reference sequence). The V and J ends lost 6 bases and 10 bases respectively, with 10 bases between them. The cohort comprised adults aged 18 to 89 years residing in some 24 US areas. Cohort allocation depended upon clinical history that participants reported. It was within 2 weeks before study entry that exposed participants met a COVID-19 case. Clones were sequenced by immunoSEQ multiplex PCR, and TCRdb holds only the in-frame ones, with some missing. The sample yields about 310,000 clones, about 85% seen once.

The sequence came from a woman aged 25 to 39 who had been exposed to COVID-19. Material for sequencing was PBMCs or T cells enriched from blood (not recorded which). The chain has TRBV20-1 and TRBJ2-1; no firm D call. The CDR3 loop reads CSAPLVEQFF. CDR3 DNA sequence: TGCAGTGCCCCCCTTGTGGAGCAGTTCTTC.